This T cell receptor (beta chain) derives from a study of siplizumab effects on memory and regulatory T cells. Study findings and constraints: The authors did not confirm suppressive function in proliferating Tregs from siplizumab cultures. Memory T cells appeared less diverse than naive cells, which seemed to contribute substantially to alloresponse. The mapping of alloreactive clones to unstimulated subsets covered only a minor fraction of them. Naive or memory phenotype assignment was not possible for roughly 80-97% of proliferating CD4+ or CD8+ clones.

Comments on this clone: Its target is unknown.

The table came from immunoSEQ multiplex PCR; TCRdb's copy has only in-frame clones and leaves some out. This table holds 80,000 to 130,000 clones, 90% to 95% found once. The germline gives CDR1 DFQATT, CDR2 SNEGSKA (reference sequence). The V end lost 3 bases, the J end lost 4 bases, and 5 bases lay between the germline ends. The CDR3 runs 11 residues. The J gene is TRBJ2-3, the V gene TRBV20-1, with unresolved D. The sequencing input was Tregs sorted from blood. The TCR originated in a human donor in good health. CDR3 bases: TGCAGTGCTAGCGTGCCAGATACGCAGTATTTT. Its translation is CSASVPDTQYF.